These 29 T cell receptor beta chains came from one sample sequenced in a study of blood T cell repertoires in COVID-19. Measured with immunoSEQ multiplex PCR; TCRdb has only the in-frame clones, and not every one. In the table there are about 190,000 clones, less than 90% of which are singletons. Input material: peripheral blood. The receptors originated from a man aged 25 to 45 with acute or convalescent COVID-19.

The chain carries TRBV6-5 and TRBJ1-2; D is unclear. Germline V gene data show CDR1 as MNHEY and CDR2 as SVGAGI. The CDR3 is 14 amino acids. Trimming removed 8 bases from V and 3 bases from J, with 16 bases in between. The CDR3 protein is CASGREVLDYGYTF. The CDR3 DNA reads TGTGCCAGCGGGAGGGAAGTCTTGGACTATGGCTACACCTTC.

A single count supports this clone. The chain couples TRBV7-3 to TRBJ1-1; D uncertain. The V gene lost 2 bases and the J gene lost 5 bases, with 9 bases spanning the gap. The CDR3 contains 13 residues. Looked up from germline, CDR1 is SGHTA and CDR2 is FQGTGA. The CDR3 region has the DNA TGTGCCAGCAGCTTAGAGGTAACAACTGAAGCTTTCTTT. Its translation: CASSLEVTTEAFF. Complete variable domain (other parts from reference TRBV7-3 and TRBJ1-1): GAGVSQTPSNKVTEKGKYVELRCDPISGHTALYWYRQSLGQGPEFLIYFQGTGAADDSGLPNDRFFAVRPEGSVSTLKIQRTERGDSAVYLCASSLEVTTEAFFGQGTRLTVV.

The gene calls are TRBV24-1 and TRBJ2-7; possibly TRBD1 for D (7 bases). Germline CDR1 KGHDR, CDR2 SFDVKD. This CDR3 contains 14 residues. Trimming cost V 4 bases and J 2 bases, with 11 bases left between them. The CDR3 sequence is CATSDAGQPYEQYF. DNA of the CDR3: TGTGCCACCAGTGACGCGGGACAGCCCTACGAGCAGTACTTC.

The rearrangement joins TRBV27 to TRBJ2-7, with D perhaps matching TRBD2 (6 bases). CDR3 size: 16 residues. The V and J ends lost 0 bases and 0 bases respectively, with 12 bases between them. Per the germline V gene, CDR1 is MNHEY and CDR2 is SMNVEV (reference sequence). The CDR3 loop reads CASSLSGRGSSYEQYF. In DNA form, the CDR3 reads TGTGCCAGCAGTTTATCGGGGCGGGGTAGCTCCTACGAGCAGTACTTC.

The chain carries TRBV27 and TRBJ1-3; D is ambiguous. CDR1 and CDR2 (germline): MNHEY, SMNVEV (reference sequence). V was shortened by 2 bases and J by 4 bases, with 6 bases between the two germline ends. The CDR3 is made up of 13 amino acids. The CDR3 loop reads CASSLISGNTIYF. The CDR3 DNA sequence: TGTGCCAGCAGTTTAATCTCGGGAAACACCATATATTTT.

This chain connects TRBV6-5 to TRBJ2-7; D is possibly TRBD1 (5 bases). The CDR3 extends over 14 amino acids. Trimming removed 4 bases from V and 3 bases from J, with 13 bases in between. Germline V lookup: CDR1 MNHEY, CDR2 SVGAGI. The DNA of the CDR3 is TGTGCCAGCAGTTTCTACAGGACGAACTACGAGCAGTACTTC. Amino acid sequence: CASSFYRTNYEQYF.

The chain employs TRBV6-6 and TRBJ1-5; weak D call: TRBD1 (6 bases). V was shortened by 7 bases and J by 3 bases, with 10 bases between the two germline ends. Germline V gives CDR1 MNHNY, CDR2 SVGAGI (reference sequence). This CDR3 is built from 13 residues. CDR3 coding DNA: TGTGCCAGCACAGGGGCCTTCAATCAGCCCCAGCATTTT. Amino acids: CASTGAFNQPQHF.

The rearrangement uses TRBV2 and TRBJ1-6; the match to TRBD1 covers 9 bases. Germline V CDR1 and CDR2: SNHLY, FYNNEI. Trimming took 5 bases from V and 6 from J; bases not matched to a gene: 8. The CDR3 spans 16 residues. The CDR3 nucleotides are TGTGCCAGCAGTCAAGGGACAGGGAATAGTAATTCACCCCTCCACTTT. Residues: CASSQGTGNSNSPLHF.

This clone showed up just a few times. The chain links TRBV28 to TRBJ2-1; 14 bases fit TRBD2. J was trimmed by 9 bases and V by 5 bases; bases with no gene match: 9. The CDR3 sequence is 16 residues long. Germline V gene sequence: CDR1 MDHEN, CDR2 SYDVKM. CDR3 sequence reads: CASSIGTSGRLSEQFF. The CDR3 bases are TGTGCCAGCAGTATTGGGACTAGCGGGAGACTTAGTGAGCAGTTCTTC.

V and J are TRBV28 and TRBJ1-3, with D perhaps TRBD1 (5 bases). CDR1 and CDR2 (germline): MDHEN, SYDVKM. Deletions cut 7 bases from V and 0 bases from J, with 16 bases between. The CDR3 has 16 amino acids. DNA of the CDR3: TGTGCCAGCAAAGACAGCTACCTCTTCTCTGGAAACACCATATATTTT. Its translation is CASKDSYLFSGNTIYF.

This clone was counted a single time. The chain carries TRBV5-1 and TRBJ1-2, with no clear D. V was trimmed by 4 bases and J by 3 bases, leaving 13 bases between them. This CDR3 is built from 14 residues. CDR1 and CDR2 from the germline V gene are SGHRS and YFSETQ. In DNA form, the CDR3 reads TGCGCCAGCAGCCCGGACCGGGGAGACTATGGCTACACCTTC. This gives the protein CASSPDRGDYGYTF.

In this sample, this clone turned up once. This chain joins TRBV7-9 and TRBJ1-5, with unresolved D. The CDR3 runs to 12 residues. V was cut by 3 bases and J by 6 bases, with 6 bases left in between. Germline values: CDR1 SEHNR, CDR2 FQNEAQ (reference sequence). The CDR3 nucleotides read TGTGCCAGCAGCTTTTACAGTCAGCCCCAGCATTTT. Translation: CASSFYSQPQHF.

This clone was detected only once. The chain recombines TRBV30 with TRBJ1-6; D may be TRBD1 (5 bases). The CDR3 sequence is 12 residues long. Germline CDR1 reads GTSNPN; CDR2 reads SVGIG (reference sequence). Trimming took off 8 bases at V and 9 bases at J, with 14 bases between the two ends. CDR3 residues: CALRQLISPLHF. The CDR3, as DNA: TGTGCCCTCCGACAGTTAATTTCACCCCTCCACTTT. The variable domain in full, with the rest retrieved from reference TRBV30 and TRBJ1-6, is SQTIHQWPATLVQPVGSPLSLECTVEGTSNPNLYWYRQAAGRGLQLLFYSVGIGQISSEVPQNLSASRPQDRQFILSSKKLLLSDSGFYLCALRQLISPLHFGNGTRLTVT.

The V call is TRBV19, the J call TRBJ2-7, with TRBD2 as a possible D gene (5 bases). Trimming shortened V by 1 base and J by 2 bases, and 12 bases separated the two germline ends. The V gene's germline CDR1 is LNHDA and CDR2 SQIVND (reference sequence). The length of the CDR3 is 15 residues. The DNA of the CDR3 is TGTGCCAGTAGTATAGGGCCGAGGGCCCCCTACGAGCAGTACTTC. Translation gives CASSIGPRAPYEQYF.

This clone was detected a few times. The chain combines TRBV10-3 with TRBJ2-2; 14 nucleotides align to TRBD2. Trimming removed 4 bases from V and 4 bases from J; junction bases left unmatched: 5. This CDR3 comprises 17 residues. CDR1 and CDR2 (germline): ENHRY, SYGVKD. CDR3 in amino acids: CAISGLAGGVGTGELFF. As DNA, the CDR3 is TGTGCCATCAGTGGACTAGCGGGAGGGGTAGGCACCGGGGAGCTGTTTTTT.

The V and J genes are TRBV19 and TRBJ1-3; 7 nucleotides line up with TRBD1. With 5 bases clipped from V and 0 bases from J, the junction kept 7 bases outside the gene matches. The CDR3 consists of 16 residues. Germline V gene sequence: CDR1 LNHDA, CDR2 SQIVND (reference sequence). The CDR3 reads CASSSLRDSSGNTIYF. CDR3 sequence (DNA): TGTGCCAGTAGTTCCCTCCGGGACAGCTCTGGAAACACCATATATTTT.

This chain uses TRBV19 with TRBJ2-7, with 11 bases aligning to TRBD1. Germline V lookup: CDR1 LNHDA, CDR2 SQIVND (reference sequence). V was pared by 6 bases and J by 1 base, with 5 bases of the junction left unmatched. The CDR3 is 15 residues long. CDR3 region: CASSKGQGVSYEQYF. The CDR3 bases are TGTGCCAGTAGCAAGGGACAGGGGGTTTCCTACGAGCAGTACTTC.

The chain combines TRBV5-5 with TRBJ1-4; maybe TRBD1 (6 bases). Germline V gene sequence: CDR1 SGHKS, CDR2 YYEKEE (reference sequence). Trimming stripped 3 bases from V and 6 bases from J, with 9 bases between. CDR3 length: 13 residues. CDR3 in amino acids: CASSSQGYEKLFF. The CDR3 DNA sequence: TGTGCCAGCAGCTCACAGGGTTATGAAAAACTGTTTTTT.

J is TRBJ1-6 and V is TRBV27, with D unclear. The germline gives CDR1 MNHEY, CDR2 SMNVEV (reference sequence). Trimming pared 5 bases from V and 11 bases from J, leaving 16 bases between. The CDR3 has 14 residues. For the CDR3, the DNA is TGTGCCAGCAGTCAAACGCCCGGTCTAACACCCCTCCACTTT. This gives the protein CASSQTPGLTPLHF.

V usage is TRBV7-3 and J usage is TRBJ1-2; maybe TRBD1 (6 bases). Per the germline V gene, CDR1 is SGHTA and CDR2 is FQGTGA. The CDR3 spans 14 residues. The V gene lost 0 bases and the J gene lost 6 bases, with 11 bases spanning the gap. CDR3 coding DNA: TGTGCCAGCAGCTTAACTCCAGGGGCGGATGGCTACACCTTC. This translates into CASSLTPGADGYTF.

The CDR3 reads CASSPDQNSPLHF. The CDR3 bases are TGTGCCAGCTCACCAGATCAGAATTCACCCCTCCACTTT. V usage is TRBV18 and J usage is TRBJ1-6; D is ambiguous. The CDR3 has 13 residues. Germline V gene lookup returns CDR1 KGHSH and CDR2 LQKENI. The V end lost 2 bases, the J end lost 7 bases, and 6 bases lay between the germline ends.

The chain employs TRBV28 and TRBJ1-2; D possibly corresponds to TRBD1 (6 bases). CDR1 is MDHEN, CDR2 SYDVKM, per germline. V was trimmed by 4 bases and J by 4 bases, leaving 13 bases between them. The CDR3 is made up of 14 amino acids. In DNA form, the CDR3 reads TGTGCCAGCAGTTGGGGCAGGGGTATCTATGGCTACACCTTC. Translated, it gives CASSWGRGIYGYTF.

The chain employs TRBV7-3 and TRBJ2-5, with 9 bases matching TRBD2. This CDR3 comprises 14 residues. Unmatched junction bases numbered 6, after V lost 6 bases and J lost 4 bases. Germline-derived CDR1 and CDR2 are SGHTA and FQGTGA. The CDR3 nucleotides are TGTGCCAGCAGTAAAGCGGGAGGTGTAGAGACCCAGTACTTC. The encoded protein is CASSKAGGVETQYF.

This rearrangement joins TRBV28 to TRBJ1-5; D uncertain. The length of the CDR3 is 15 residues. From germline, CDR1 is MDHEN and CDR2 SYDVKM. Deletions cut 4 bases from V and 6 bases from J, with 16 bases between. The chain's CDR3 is CASSSLVIRSQPQHF. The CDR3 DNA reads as TGTGCCAGCAGTTCACTGGTGATCCGGAGTCAGCCCCAGCATTTT.

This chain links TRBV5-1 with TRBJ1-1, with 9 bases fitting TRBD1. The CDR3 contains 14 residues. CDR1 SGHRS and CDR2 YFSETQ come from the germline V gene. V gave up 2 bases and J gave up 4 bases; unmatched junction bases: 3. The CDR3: CASSFTGGGTEAFF. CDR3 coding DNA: TGCGCCAGCAGCTTTACAGGGGGCGGCACTGAAGCTTTCTTT.

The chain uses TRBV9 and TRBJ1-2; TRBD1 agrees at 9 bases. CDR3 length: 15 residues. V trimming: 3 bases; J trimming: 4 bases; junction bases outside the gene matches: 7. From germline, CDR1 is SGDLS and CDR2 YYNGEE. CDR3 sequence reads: CASSARDREVYGYTF. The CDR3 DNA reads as TGTGCCAGCAGCGCCCGGGACAGGGAGGTCTATGGCTACACCTTC.

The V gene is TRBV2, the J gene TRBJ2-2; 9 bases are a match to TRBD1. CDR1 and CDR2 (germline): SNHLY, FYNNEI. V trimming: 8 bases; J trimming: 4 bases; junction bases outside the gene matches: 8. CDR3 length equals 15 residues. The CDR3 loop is CASQRQGVGTGELFF. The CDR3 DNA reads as TGTGCCAGCCAGAGACAGGGGGTAGGCACCGGGGAGCTGTTTTTT.

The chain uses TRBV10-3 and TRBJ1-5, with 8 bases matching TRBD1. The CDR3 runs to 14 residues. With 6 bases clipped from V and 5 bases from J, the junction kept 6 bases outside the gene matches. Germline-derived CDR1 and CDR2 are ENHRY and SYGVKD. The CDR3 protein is CAISRDRSDQPQHF. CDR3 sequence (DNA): TGTGCCATCAGCCGGGACAGGAGCGATCAGCCCCAGCATTTT.

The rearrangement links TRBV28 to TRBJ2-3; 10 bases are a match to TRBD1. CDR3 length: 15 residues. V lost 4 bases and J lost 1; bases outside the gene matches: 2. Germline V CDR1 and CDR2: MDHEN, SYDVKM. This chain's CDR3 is CASSSGTGGTDTQYF. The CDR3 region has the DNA TGTGCCAGCAGTTCCGGGACAGGGGGCACAGATACGCAGTATTTT. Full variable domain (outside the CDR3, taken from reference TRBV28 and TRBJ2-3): DVKVTQSSRYLVKRTGEKVFLECVQDMDHENMFWYRQDPGLGLRLIYFSYDVKMKEKGDIPEGYSVSREKKERFSLILESASTNQTSMYLCASSSGTGGTDTQYFGPGTRLTVL.